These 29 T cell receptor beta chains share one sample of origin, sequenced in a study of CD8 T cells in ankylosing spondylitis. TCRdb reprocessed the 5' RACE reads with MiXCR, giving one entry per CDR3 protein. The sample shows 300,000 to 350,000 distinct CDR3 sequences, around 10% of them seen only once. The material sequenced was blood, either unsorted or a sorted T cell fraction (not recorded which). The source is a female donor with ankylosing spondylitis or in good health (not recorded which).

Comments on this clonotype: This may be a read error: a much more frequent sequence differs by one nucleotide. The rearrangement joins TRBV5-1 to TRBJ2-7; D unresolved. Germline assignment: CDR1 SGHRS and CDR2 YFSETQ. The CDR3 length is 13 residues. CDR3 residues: CASSLIADYEQCF. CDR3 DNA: TGCGCCAGCAGCTTGATAGCAGATTACGAGCAGTGCTTC.

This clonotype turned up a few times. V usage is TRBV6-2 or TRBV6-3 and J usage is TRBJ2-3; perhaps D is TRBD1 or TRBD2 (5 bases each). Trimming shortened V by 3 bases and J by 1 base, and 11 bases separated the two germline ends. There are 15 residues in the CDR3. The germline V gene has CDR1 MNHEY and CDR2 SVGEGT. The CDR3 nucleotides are TGTGCCAGCAGTTATTTCGGGGCCCGCACAGATACGCAGTATTTT. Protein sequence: CASSYFGARTDTQYF.

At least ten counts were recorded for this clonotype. CDR3 region: CASSRLASYNEQFF. CDR3 in DNA: TGTGCCAGCAGTAGACTAGCGTCCTACAATGAGCAGTTCTTC. This rearrangement joins TRBV5-6 to TRBJ2-1; 8 bases are a match to TRBD2. Germline V gives CDR1 SGHDT, CDR2 YYEEEE. The CDR3 is 14 residues long. The V segment lost 5 bases and the J segment 1 base; nucleotides outside the gene matches: 2. The full variable domain, completed using reference TRBV5-6 and TRBJ2-1, is DAGVTQSPTHLIKTRGQQVTLRCSPKSGHDTVSWYQQALGQGPQFIFQYYEEEERQRGNFPDRFSGHQFPNYSSELNVNALLLGDSALYLCASSRLASYNEQFFGPGTRLTVL.

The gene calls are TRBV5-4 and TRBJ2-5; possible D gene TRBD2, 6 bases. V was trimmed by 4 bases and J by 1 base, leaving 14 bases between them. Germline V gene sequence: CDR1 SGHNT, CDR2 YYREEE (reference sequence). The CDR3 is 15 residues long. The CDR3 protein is CASSNPMGGQETQYF. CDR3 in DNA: TGTGCCAGCAGCAACCCTATGGGGGGCCAAGAGACCCAGTACTTC.

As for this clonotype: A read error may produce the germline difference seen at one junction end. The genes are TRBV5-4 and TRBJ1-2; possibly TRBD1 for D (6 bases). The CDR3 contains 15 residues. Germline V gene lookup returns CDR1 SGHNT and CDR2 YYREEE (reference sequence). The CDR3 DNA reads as TGTGCCAGCAGCTTGGGAGGACAGTCTAACTATGGCTACCCCTTC. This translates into CASSLGGQSNYGYPF.

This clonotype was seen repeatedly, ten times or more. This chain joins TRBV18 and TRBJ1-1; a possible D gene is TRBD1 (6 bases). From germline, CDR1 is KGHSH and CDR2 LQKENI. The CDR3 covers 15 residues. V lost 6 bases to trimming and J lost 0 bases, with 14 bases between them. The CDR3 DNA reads TGTGCCAGCTCCCCCCTAGGGGGGATGAACACTGAAGCTTTCTTT. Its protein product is CASSPLGGMNTEAFF.

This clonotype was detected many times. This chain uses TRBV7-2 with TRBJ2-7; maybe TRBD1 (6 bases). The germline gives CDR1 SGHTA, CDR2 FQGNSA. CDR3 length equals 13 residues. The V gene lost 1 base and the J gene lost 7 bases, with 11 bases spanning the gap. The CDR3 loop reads CASSLVAGAEQYF. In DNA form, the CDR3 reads TGTGCCAGCAGCTTAGTTGCAGGGGCTGAGCAGTACTTC.

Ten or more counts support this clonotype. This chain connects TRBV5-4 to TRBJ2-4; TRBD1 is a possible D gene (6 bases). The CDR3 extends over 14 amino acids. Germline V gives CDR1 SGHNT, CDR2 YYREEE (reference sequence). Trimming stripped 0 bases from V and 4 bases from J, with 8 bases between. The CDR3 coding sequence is TGTGCCAGCAGCTTGGGAGGACAGAAAAACATTCAGTACTTC. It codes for CASSLGGQKNIQYF.

This CDR3 is CSARLPSGRVNEQFF. The CDR3, as DNA: TGCAGTGCTAGATTACCTAGCGGGAGGGTGAATGAGCAGTTCTTC. The chain has TRBV20-1 and TRBJ2-1, with 12 bases that match TRBD2. V shed 2 bases and J 7 bases; nucleotides not matched to a gene: 6. The CDR3 length is 15 residues. Germline assignment: CDR1 DFQATT and CDR2 SNEGSKA (reference sequence).

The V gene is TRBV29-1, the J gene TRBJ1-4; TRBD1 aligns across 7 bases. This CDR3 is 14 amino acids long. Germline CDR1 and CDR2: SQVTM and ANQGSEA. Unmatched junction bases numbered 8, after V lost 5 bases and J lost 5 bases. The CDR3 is CSVSATGSNEKLFF. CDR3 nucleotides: TGCAGCGTTTCAGCGACAGGGAGCAATGAAAAACTGTTTTTT.

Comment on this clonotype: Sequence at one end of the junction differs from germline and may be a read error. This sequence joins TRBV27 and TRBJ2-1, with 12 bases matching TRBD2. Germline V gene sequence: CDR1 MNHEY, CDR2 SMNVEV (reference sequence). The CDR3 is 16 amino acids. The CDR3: CPSSSRLAGVWAEQFF. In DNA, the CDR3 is TGTCCCAGCAGTTCGAGACTAGCGGGAGTCTGGGCTGAGCAGTTCTTC.

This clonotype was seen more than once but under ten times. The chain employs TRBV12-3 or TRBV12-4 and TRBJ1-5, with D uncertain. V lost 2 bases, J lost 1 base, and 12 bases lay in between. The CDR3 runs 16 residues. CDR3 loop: CASSLRRAGSNQPQHF. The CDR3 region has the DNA TGTGCCAGCAGTTTACGCCGGGCCGGGAGCAATCAGCCCCAGCATTTT.

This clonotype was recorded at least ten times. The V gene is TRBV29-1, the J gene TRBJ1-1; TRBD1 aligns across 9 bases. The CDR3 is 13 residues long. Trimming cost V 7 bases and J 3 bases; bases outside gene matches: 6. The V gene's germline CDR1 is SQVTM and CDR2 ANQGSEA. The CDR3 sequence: CSAGQGFDTEAFF. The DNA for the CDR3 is TGCAGCGCCGGACAGGGGTTCGACACTGAAGCTTTCTTT.

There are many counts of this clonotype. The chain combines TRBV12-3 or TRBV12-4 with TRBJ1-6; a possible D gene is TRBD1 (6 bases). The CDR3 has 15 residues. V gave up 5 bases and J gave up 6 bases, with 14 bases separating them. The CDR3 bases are TGTGCCAGCAGTCCCCCGGGACACAGTAATTCACCCCTCCACTTT. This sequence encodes CASSPPGHSNSPLHF.

CDR3 nucleotides: TGTGCCAGCAGCTCCCGGACAGGCCTCAAGAACACTGAAGCTTTCTTT. Translated: CASSSRTGLKNTEAFF. This sequence joins TRBV7-6 and TRBJ1-1, with 7 bases aligning to TRBD1. The germline V gene has CDR1 SGHVS and CDR2 FNYEAQ. The CDR3 sequence is 16 residues long. J lost 1 base, V lost 4 bases, and 9 bases had no gene match.

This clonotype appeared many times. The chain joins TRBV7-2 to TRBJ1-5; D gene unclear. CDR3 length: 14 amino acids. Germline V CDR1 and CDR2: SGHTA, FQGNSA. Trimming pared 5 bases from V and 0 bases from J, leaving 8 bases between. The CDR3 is CASSPEHSNQPQHF. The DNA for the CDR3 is TGTGCCAGCAGCCCCGAACATAGCAATCAGCCCCAGCATTTT. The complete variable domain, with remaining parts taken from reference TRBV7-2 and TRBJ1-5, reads GAGVSQSPSNKVTEKGKDVELRCDPISGHTALYWYRQSLGQGLEFLIYFQGNSAPDKSGLPSDRFSAERTGGSVSTLTIQRTQQEDSAVYLCASSPEHSNQPQHFGDGTRLSIL.

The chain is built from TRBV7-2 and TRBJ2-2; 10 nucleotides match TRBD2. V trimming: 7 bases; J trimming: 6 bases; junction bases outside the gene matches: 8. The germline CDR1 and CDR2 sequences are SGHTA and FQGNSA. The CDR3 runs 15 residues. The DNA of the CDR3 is TGTGCCAGCACCGGAAGACTAGCGGGTTCCGGGGAGCTGTTTTTT. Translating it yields CASTGRLAGSGELFF.

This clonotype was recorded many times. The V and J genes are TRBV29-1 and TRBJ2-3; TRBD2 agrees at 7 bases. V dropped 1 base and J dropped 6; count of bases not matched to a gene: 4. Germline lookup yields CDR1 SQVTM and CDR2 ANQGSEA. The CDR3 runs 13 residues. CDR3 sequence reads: CSVEGMGGDTQYF. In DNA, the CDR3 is TGCAGCGTTGAAGGAATGGGAGGGGATACGCAGTATTTT.

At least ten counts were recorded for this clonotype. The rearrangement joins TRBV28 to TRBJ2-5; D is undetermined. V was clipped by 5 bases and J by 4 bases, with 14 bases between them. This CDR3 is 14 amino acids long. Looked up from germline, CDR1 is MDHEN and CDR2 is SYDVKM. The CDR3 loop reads CASSTQWILETQYF. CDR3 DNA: TGTGCCAGCAGTACCCAGTGGATCTTAGAGACCCAGTACTTC.

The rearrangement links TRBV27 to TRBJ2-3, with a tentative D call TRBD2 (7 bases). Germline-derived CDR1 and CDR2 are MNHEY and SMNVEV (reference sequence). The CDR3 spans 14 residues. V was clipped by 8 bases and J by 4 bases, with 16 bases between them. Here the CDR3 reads CASPKPGGSDTQYF. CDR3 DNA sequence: TGTGCCAGCCCTAAGCCGGGGGGCTCAGATACGCAGTATTTT.

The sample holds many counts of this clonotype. CDR3 coding DNA: TGTGCCATCCGACCCCCGTCGCCTCCCAATGAGCAGTTCTTC. Encoded protein: CAIRPPSPPNEQFF. J is TRBJ2-1 and V is TRBV6-1; D ambiguous. Germline V gives CDR1 MNHNS, CDR2 SASEGT. There are 14 residues in the CDR3. V was pared by 10 bases and J by 6 bases, with 19 bases between.

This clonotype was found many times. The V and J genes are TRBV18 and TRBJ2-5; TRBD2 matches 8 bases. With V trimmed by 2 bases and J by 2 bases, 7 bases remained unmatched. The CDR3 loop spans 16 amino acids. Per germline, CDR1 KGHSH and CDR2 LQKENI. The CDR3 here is CASSPLAGGLQETQYF. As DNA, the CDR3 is TGTGCCAGCTCACCATTGGCGGGGGGCCTACAAGAGACCCAGTACTTC.

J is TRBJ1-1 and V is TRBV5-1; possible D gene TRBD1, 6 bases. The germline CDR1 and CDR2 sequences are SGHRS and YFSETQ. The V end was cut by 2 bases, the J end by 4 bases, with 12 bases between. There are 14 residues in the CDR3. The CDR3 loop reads CASSLQGQFTEAFF. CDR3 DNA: TGCGCCAGCAGCTTACAGGGTCAGTTCACTGAAGCTTTCTTT.

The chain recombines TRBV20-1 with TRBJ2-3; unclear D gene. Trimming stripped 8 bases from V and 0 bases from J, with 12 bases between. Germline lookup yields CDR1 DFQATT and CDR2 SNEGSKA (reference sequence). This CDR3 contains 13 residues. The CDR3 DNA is TGCAGTAGCCGGACCCCTAGCACAGATACGCAGTATTTT. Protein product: CSSRTPSTDTQYF.

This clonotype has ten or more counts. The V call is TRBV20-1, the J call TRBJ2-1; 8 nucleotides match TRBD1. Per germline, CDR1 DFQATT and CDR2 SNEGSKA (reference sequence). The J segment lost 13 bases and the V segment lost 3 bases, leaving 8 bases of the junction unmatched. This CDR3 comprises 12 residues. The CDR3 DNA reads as TGCAGTGCTAGCGGACAGGGAGCGACTCAGTTCTTC. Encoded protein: CSASGQGATQFF.

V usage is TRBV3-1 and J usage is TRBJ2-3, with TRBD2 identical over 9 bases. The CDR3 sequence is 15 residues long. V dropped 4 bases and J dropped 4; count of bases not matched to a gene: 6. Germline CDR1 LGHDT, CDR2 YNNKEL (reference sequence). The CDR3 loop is CASSPLGGGADTQYF. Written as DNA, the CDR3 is TGTGCCAGCAGCCCCTTAGGCGGGGGGGCAGATACGCAGTATTTT.

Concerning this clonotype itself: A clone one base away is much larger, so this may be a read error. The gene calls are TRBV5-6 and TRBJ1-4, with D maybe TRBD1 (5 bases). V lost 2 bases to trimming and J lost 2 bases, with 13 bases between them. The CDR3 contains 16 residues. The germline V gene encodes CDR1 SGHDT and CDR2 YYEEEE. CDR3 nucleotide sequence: TGTGCCAGCAGCTTACGGGGGAGTAGGACTAATGAAAAACTGTTTTTT. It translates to CASSLRGSRTNEKLFF.

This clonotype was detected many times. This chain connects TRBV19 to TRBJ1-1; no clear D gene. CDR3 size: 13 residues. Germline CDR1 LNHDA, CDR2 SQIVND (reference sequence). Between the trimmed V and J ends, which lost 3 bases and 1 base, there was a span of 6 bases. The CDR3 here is CASSMVGNTEAFF. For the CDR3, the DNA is TGTGCCAGTAGTATGGTAGGGAACACTGAAGCTTTCTTT.

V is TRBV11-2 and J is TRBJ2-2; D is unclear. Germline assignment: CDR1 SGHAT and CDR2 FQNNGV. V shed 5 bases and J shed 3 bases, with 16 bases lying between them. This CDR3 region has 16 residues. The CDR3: CASSLVLGTYTGELFF. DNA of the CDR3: TGTGCCAGCAGCCTTGTACTGGGCACGTACACCGGGGAGCTGTTTTTT. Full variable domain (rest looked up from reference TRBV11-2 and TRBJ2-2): EAGVAQSPRYKIIEKRQSVAFWCNPISGHATLYWYQQILGQGPKLLIQFQNNGVVDDSQLPKDRFSAERLKGVDSTLKIQPAKLEDSAVYLCASSLVLGTYTGELFFGEGSRLTVL.